The clone carrying this T cell receptor (beta chain) was recorded at least ten times. Its target is unknown. This sample was included in a study of CD8+CD57+ T cells in acquired aplastic anemia. Study-level information: Quantities of DNA derived from sorted CD4+ and CD8+ cells averaged roughly 3 ug.

Study-level results: Patients and controls turned out to have 25 to 30 CD8+ CDR3 sequences in common.

Genomic DNA templated the TCR beta VDJ and CDR3 profiling. TCRdb re-derived calls from the reads in MiXCR, one entry per CDR3 protein. Among about 110,000 distinct CDR3 sequences listed, 40% to 65% were seen once. Losses at the gene ends were 5 bases for V and 4 bases for J; bases not matched to a gene: 6. There are 15 residues in the CDR3. Germline V gene sequence: CDR1 SEHNR, CDR2 FQNEAQ (reference sequence). Material for sequencing was sorted CD4+, CD8+, or CD8+CD57+ T cells (not recorded which) from PBMCs. This receptor was obtained from a human donor in good health, serving as a control. The chain joins TRBV7-9 to TRBJ2-1; 9 nucleotides match TRBD1. Here the CDR3 DNA reads TGTGCCAGCAGCCAAGGGACAGGGACATACAATGAGCAGTTCTTC. Its protein is CASSQGTGTYNEQFF.